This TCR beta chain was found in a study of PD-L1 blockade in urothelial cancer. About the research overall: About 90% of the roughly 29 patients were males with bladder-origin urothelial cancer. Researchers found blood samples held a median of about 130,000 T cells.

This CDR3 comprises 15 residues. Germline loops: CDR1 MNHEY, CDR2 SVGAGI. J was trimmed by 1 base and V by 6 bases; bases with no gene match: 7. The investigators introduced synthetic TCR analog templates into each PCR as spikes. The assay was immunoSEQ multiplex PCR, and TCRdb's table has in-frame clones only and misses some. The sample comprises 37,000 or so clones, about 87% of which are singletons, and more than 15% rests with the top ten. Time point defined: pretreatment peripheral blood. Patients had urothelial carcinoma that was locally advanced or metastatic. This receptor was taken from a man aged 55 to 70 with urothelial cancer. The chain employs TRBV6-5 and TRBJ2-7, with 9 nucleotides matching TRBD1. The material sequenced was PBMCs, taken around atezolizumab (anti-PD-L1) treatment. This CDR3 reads CASRRGTGRSYEQYF. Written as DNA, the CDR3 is TGTGCCAGCAGACGCGGGACAGGGAGGTCCTACGAGCAGTACTTC.